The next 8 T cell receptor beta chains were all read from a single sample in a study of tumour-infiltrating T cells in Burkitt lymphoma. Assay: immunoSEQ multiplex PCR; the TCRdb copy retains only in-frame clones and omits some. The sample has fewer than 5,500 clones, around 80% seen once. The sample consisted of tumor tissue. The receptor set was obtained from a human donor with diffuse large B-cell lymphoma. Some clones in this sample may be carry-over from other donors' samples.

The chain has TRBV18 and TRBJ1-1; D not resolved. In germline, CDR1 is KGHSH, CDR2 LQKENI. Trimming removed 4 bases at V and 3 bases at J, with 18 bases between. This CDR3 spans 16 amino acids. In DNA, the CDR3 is TGTGCCAGCTCACTCAACATCCCCAGGCAGGACACTGAAGCTTTCTTT. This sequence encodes CASSLNIPRQDTEAFF.

The CDR3 loop is CSVVPSGKFYNEQFF. CDR3 bases: TGCAGCGTTGTTCCTAGCGGTAAATTCTACAATGAGCAGTTCTTC. This rearrangement joins TRBV29-1 to TRBJ2-1; 7 positions match TRBD2. The CDR3 length is 15 residues. In germline, CDR1 is SQVTM, CDR2 ANQGSEA. V shed 4 bases, J shed 3 bases, and the junction held 9 bases outside the gene matches.

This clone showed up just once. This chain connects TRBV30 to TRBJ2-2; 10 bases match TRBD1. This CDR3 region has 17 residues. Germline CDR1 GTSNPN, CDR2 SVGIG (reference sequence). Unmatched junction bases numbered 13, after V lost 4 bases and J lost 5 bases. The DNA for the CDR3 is TGTGCCTGGACCCGGGACAGGGGATGGGGCGGGACCGGGGAGCTGTTTTTT. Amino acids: CAWTRDRGWGGTGELFF. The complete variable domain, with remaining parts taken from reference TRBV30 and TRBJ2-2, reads SQTIHQWPATLVQPVGSPLSLECTVEGTSNPNLYWYRQAAGRGLQLLFYSVGIGQISSEVPQNLSASRPQDRQFILSSKKLLLSDSGFYLCAWTRDRGWGGTGELFFGEGSRLTVL.

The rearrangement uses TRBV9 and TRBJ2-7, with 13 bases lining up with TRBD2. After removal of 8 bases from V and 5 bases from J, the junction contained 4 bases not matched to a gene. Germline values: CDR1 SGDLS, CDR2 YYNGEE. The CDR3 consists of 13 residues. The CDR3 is CASGGLAGDEQYF. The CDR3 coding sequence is TGTGCCAGTGGCGGACTAGCGGGAGACGAGCAGTACTTC. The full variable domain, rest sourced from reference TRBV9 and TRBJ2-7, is DSGVTQTPKHLITATGQRVTLRCSPRSGDLSVYWYQQSLDQGLQFLIQYYNGEERAKGNILERFSAQQFPDLHSELNLSSLELGDSALYFCASGGLAGDEQYFGPGTRLTVT.

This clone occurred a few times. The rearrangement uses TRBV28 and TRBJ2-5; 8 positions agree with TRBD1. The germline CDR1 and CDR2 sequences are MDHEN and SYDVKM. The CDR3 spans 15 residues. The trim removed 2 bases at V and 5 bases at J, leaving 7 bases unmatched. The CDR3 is CASSLRQGSRETQYF. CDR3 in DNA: TGTGCCAGCAGTTTAAGACAGGGGTCCCGGGAGACCCAGTACTTC.

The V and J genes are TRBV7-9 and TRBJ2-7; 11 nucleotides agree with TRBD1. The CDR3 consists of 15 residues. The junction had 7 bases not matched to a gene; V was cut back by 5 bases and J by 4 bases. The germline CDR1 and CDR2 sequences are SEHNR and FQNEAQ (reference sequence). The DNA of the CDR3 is TGTGCCAGCAGCAATGCCGGGACAGGGGGTTACGAGCAGTACTTC. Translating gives CASSNAGTGGYEQYF. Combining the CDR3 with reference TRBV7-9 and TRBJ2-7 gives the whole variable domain DTGVSQNPRHKITKRGQNVTFRCDPISEHNRLYWYRQTLGQGPEFLTYFQNEAQLEKSRLLSDRFSAERPKGSFSTLEIQRTEQGDSAMYLCASSNAGTGGYEQYFGPGTRLTVT.

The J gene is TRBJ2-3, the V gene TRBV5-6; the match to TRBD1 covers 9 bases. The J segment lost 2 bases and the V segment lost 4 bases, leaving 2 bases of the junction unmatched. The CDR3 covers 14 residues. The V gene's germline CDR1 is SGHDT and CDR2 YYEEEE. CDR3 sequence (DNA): TGTGCCAGCAGCAGGGACAGGGTCACAGATACGCAGTATTTT. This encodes CASSRDRVTDTQYF. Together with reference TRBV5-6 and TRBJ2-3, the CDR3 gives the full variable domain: DAGVTQSPTHLIKTRGQQVTLRCSPKSGHDTVSWYQQALGQGPQFIFQYYEEEERQRGNFPDRFSGHQFPNYSSELNVNALLLGDSALYLCASSRDRVTDTQYFGPGTRLTVL.

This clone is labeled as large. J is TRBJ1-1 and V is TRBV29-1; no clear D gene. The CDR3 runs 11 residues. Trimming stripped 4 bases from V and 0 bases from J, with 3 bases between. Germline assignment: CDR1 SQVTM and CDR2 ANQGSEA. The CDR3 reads CSVGMNTEAFF. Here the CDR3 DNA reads TGCAGCGTTGGGATGAACACTGAAGCTTTCTTT.